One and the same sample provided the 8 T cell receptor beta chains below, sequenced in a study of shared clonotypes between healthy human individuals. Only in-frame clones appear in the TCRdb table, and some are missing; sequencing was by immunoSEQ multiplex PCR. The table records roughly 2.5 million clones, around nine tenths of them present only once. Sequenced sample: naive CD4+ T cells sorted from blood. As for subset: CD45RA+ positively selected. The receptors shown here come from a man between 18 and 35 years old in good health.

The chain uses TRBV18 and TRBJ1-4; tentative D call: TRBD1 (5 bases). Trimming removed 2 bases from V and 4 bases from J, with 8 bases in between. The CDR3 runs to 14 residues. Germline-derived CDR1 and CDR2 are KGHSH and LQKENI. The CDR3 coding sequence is TGTGCCAGCTCACCAGTGGACAATAATGAAAAACTGTTTTTT. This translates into CASSPVDNNEKLFF.

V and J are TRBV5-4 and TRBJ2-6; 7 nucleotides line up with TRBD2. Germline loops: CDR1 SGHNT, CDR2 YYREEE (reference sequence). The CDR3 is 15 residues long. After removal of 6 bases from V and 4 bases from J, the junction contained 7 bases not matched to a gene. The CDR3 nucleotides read TGTGCCAGCACCCTGGGGGGGACCGGGGCCAACGTCCTGACTTTC. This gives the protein CASTLGGTGANVLTF.

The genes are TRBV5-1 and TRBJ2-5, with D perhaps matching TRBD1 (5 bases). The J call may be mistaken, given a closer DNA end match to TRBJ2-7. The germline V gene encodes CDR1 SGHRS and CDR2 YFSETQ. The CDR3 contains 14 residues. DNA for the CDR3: TGCGCCAGCAGCTTGGGACAGAGCTCCTACGAGCAGTACTTC. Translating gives CASSLGQSSYEQYF.

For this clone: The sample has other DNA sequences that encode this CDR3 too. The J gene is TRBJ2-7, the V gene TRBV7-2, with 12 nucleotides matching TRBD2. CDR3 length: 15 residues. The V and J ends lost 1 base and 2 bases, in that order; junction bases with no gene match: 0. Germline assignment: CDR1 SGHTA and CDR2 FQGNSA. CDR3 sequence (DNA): TGTGCCAGCAGCTTAGGGACTAGCGGGACCTACGAGCAGTACTTC. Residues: CASSLGTSGTYEQYF.

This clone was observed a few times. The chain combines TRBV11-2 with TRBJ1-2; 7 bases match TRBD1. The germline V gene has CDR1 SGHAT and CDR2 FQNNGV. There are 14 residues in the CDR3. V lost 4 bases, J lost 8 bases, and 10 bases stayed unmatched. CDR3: CASSSTGKPYGYTF. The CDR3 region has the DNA TGTGCCAGCAGCTCGACAGGGAAACCCTACGGCTACACCTTC.

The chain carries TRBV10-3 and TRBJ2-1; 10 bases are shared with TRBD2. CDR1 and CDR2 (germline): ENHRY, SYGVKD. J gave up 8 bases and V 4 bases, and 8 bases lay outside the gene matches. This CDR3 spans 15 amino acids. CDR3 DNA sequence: TGTGCCATCAGTGGGACTAGCGGAGTGGGGGATGAGCAGTTCTTC. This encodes CAISGTSGVGDEQFF.

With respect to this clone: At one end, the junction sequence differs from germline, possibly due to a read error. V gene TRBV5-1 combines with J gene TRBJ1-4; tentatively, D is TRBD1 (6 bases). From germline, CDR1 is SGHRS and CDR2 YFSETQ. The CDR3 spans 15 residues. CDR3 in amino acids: CASSLETGHNEKLFF. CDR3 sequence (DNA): TGCGCCAGCAGTTTGGAGACAGGACATAATGAAAAACTGTTTTTT.

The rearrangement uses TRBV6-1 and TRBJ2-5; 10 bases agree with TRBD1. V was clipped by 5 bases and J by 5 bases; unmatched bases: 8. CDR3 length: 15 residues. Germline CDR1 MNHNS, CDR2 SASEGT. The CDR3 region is CASSSFGQGGETQYF. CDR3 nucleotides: TGTGCCAGCAGTTCGTTTGGACAGGGGGGTGAGACCCAGTACTTC.